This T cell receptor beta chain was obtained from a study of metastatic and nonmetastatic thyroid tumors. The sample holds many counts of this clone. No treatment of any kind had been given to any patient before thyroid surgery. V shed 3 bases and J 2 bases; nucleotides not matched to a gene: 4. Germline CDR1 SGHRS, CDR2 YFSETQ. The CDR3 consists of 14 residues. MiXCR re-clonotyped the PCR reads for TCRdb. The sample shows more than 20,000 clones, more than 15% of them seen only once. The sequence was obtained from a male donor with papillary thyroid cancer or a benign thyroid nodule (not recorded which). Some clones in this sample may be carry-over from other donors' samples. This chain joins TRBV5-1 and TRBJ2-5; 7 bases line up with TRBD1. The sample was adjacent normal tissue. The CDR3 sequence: CASSWLGQQETQYF. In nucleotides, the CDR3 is TGCGCCAGCAGCTGGCTGGGACAGCAAGAGACCCAGTACTTC.